Included here is one T cell receptor beta chain sequence, with context. Its target is not known. Possible read error: a much larger clone is one base away. TCRdb called the multiplex PCR reads again in MiXCR, with one record for every CDR3 protein. The repertoire includes under 150,000 distinct CDR3 sequences, about 20% of them detected once, and about 2.2% sits in the top ten. The data are from a study of breast tumors, draining lymph nodes, adjacent tissues. Study conclusions and caveats: Data only fit, rather than demonstrated, lymph node origin of most tumor T cells. Tumor repertoires ranked between lymph nodes and nontumor tissue in diversity, with V and J gene preferences. Most tumor T cells seemingly derive from lymph node, then expand in tumor.

Axillary draining lymph nodes of breast cancer patients supplied the node samples. There are 14 residues in the CDR3. The germline V gene has CDR1 SGHVS and CDR2 FNYEAQ. This receptor was obtained from a female donor with breast cancer. Some clones in this sample may be carry-over from other donors' samples. What was sequenced was axillary lymph node tissue. The chain links TRBV7-6 to TRBJ2-5, with 10 bases identical to TRBD2. CDR3 protein: CASGLASGRETQYF. The CDR3 coding sequence is TGTGCCAGCGGCTTAGCTAGCGGGAGAGAGACCCAGTACTTC.